The present entry profiles one T cell receptor (beta chain) with its context. Its specificity is unknown. This sample was taken from a study of cytomegalovirus exposure and HLA in healthy donors. The assay was immunoSEQ multiplex PCR, and TCRdb's table has in-frame clones only and misses some. The sample holds some 45,000 clones, about 90% seen once. V was clipped by 3 bases and J by 7 bases, with 19 bases between them. In germline, CDR1 is MNHNS, CDR2 SASEGT. The CDR3 sequence is 16 residues long. Study findings and constraints: Most TCR sequences were uncommon, yet certain public TCRs appeared in many donors. Testing in vitro showed three CMV-associated chains specific for CMV antigens.

The V gene is TRBV6-1, the J gene TRBJ1-5; weak D call: TRBD1 (6 bases). This TCR was recovered from a man between 18 and 35 years old in good health and CMV-seronegative. The sequencing input was PBMCs. The CDR3 spells CASSDFVAGAGQPQHF. The CDR3 region has the DNA TGTGCCAGCAGTGATTTTGTGGCGGGGGCAGGACAGCCCCAGCATTTT.